A selection of T cell receptor beta chains follows, all from one sample in a study of blood T cell repertoires in COVID-19. Repertoires were generated with immunoSEQ multiplex PCR, while TCRdb's copy carries only in-frame clones and drops some. The table records 90,000 or so clones, 90% to 95% of them present only once. The sequenced sample was peripheral blood. The receptors were gathered from a human donor with active COVID-19. The donor label of this sample is uncertain. Each CDR3 is given with its conserved first and last residue. Each record gives: CDR3 length, J gene, V gene, D gene, CDR3 protein. D genes are given only for firm matches.

13 | TRBJ1-4 | TRBV9 | - | CASSVGDTEKLFF
13 | TRBJ2-5 | TRBV2 | TRBD1 | CASSRDRVETQYF
13 | TRBJ1-1 | TRBV12-3/TRBV12-4 | - | CASSLPGNTEAFF
16 | TRBJ2-1 | TRBV3-1/TRBV3-2 | - | CASSQDTGLSQGEQFF
13 | TRBJ1-5 | TRBV12-3/TRBV12-4 | - | CASRRHRDQPQHF
12 | TRBJ2-7 | TRBV2 | TRBD2 | CASRLAGDEQYF
15 | TRBJ1-6 | TRBV9 | - | CASSPDPLGRSPLHF
13 | TRBJ1-2 | TRBV7-9 | - | CASSPRAGDGYTF
14 | TRBJ2-7 | TRBV14 | - | CASSLQTGSYEQYF
16 | TRBJ2-3 | TRBV5-6 | - | CASSLASGTLTDTQYF
11 | TRBJ2-3 | TRBV12-3/TRBV12-4 | TRBD1 | CASTTGQGKYF
14 | TRBJ1-2 | TRBV27 | - | CASRESGVSYGYTF
16 | TRBJ1-1 | TRBV14 | - | CASSPQRGTMNTEAFF
15 | TRBJ2-1 | TRBV19 | TRBD1 | CASRLQPTGGTEQFF
16 | TRBJ1-2 | TRBV5-4 | TRBD1 | CASSLAGVRTGGGYTF
16 | TRBJ1-4 | TRBV5-1 | TRBD1 | CASSEPGQGPNEKLFF
16 | TRBJ2-2 | TRBV7-3 | TRBD2 | CASSLTGGADTGELFF